These 8 T cell receptor beta chains were all obtained from the same sample, sequenced in a study of T-cell memory formation after mild COVID-19. Each CDR3 protein is one row after TCRdb ran MiXCR on the 5' RACE reads. Of some 300,000 distinct CDR3 sequences detected, roughly a fifth appear once; the ten largest clones hold 21%. The sequencing sample was made of PBMCs or a T cell subset sorted from them (not recorded which). Every receptor here comes from a young man who had mild COVID-19 (a few samples of this study predate the infection). Cell type and time point are not known.

The rearrangement links TRBV3-1 to TRBJ2-2, with 10 bases that match TRBD1. V lost 1 base and J lost 5; bases outside the gene matches: 4. Looked up from germline, CDR1 is LGHDT and CDR2 is YNNKEL (reference sequence). CDR3 length: 16 amino acids. Here the CDR3 reads CASSQVRTGGTGELFF. As DNA, the CDR3 is TGTGCCAGCAGCCAAGTTCGGACAGGGGGGACCGGGGAGCTGTTTTTT. Based on the CDR3 plus reference TRBV3-1 and TRBJ2-2, the full variable domain is DTAVSQTPKYLVTQMGNDKSIKCEQNLGHDTMYWYKQDSKKFLKIMFSYNNKELIINETVPNRFSPKSPDKAHLNLHINSLELGDSAVYFCASSQVRTGGTGELFFGEGSRLTVL.

The V gene is TRBV10-1, the J gene TRBJ2-3; possibly TRBD2 for D (5 bases). This CDR3 spans 15 amino acids. V lost 2 bases, J lost 4 bases, and 13 bases lay in between. The V gene's germline CDR1 is WNHNN and CDR2 SYGVQD (reference sequence). The chain's CDR3 is CASSEEGSGSDTQYF. CDR3 DNA sequence: TGCGCCAGCAGTGAGGAGGGATCCGGGTCAGATACGCAGTATTTT.

This clonotype was found a few times. The J gene is TRBJ2-3, the V gene TRBV27; 11 positions agree with TRBD1. The CDR3 runs to 16 residues. The V gene's germline CDR1 is MNHEY and CDR2 SMNVEV (reference sequence). The V segment lost 4 bases and the J segment 5 bases; nucleotides outside the gene matches: 8. CDR3 in DNA: TGTGCCAGCAGTTCCCTGGACAGGGGGCAAGAAGATACGCAGTATTTT. This sequence encodes CASSSLDRGQEDTQYF.

This clonotype came up a few times. The rearrangement uses TRBV5-1 and TRBJ2-1; 8 bases agree with TRBD1. The CDR3 spans 15 residues. Germline trimming cut 0 bases from V and 6 bases from J; bases unmatched to any gene: 5. Germline CDR1 is SGHRS and CDR2 is YFSETQ. The DNA of the CDR3 is TGCGCCAGCAGCTTGGAGACAGGGGTGAGCAATGAGCAGTTCTTC. This codes for CASSLETGVSNEQFF. The variable domain in full, completed from reference TRBV5-1 and TRBJ2-1, reads KAGVTQTPRYLIKTRGQQVTLSCSPISGHRSVSWYQQTPGQGLQFLFEYFSETQRNKGNFPGRFSGRQFSNSRSEMNVSTLELGDSALYLCASSLETGVSNEQFFGPGTRLTVL.

The chain recombines TRBV4-3 with TRBJ2-3; D possibly matches TRBD1 or TRBD2 (5 bases each). This CDR3 region has 14 residues. The V end lost 0 bases, the J end lost 6 bases, and 10 bases lay between the germline ends. Germline CDR1 reads LGHNA; CDR2 reads YSLEER. CDR3 region: CASSQEGEGDTQYF. The DNA for the CDR3 is TGCGCCAGCAGCCAAGAGGGAGAGGGGGATACGCAGTATTTT.

The CDR3, as DNA: TGCAGTGCTACCCAGCCGGGAGGCCTTTGGAGAGTGCCCCAGCATTTT. Translating gives CSATQPGGLWRVPQHF. The V call is TRBV20-1, the J call TRBJ1-5; D gene ambiguous. Trimming pared 4 bases from V and 9 bases from J, leaving 25 bases between. The germline gives CDR1 DFQATT, CDR2 SNEGSKA (reference sequence). This CDR3 region has 16 residues.

This clonotype has only a few counts. This chain joins TRBV15 and TRBJ1-4; D gene ambiguous. Trimming left V 8 bases short and J 4 bases short, with 8 bases between. Germline values: CDR1 LNHNV, CDR2 YYDKDF (reference sequence). This CDR3 is 12 amino acids long. CDR3 residues: CATGRYNEKLFF. The CDR3 DNA reads as TGTGCCACCGGCCGATATAATGAAAAACTGTTTTTT.

Only a few counts were recorded for this clonotype. The chain couples TRBV7-2 to TRBJ2-5; TRBD2 matches 8 bases. The CDR3 contains 14 residues. J gave up 3 bases and V 1 base, and 1 base lay outside the gene matches. Germline values: CDR1 SGHTA, CDR2 FQGNSA. The CDR3 sequence is CASSLGAGEETQYF. The CDR3 region has the DNA TGTGCCAGCAGCTTAGGAGCGGGGGAAGAGACCCAGTACTTC.